Included here is one T cell receptor beta chain sequence, with context. Its antigen remains unidentified. The sample holds no much larger clone one base away, and base qualities are not on file. The data stem from a study of patients and donors after allogeneic stem cell transplantation (dated by TCRdb to the early 2020s). The protocol used for the library was RT-PCR. TCRdb records NextSeq 550 as the sequencer. The raw public reads went through TCRdb reprocessing: fastp at Q25, MiXCR clone calling, in-frame beta chains kept. All rows with the same CDR3 protein become a single entry with the most common DNA and genes. For this sample the table gives 800,000 to 1,000,000 distinct CDR3 sequences, of which more than 15% were detected only once. The ten most abundant clones make up about 6% of the sample. CDR1 and CDR2 are read off the germline V gene (reference sequence) as SGHKS and YYEKEE. Here V drops 5 bases and J drops 1 base, and the junction holds 10 bases not matched to any gene. The CDR3 runs 17 amino acids, cysteine and phenylalanine included. The CDR3 DNA has 51 bases and is translated from base 1.

The TCR comes from a human donor who was either an allogeneic HSCT recipient or a stem cell or donor lymphocyte infusion donor (not recorded which). It is not recorded whose cells these are; they may come from a transplant donor. The chain links TRBV5-5 with TRBJ2-2; 8 central bases correspond to TRBD1. The specimen sequenced was blood, either unsorted or a sorted T cell fraction (not recorded which). The nucleotide sequence reads TGTGCCAGCAGAGCTTGGGCAGGGACAGGGAACACCGGGGAGCTGTTTTTT. The translation is CASRAWAGTGNTGELFF.